This T cell receptor beta chain was retrieved from a study of blood T cell repertoires in COVID-19. Study processing details: Amplifying reference gene primers gave estimates of nucleated cell counts. Using immunoSEQ multiplex PCR, the repertoire was profiled, and TCRdb retains in-frame clones only, with some absent. V and J calls and clone size come straight from that table; D and trimming were deduced from the DNA. Here the sample spans about 100,000 clones, 88% being singletons. Germline values: CDR1 GTSNPN, CDR2 SVGIG (reference sequence). Between the trimmed V and J ends, which lost 1 base and 4 bases, there was a span of 5 bases. CDR3 length: 13 amino acids.

The TCR was taken from a woman aged 55-75 years with acute or convalescent COVID-19. Material for sequencing was peripheral blood. This chain joins TRBV30 and TRBJ1-6; D not resolved. As DNA, the CDR3 is TGTGCCTGGAGTGGGCAATATAATTCACCCCTCCACTTT. This gives the protein CAWSGQYNSPLHF.